The rows below give T cell receptor beta chains drawn from one sample of a study of early T cells in non-severe SARS-CoV-2 infection. TCRdb reprocessed the 5' RACE reads via MiXCR and lists one record per CDR3 protein. The sample includes 60,000 to 75,000 distinct CDR3 sequences, about an eighth of them seen just once. Material: whole blood, obtained at baseline. The receptors stem from an adult who was a healthcare worker with PCR-confirmed SARS-CoV-2 infection or an uninfected control (not recorded which). The CDR3 runs from the conserved cysteine through the conserved F or W. Fields, in order: D gene, V gene, clone size, J gene, CDR3 DNA, CDR3 protein. D genes are given only for firm matches. Only some rows state a clone size, as once, few, many or a class for expanded clones.

NA,TRBV12-5,few,TRBJ2-7,TGTGCTAGTGGTTTGGTAGTTTCTCGGAGCGCGGGGAGCTCCTACGAGCAGTACTTC,CASGLVVSRSAGSSYEQYF
NA,TRBV18,NA,TRBJ2-1,TGTGCCAGCTCACCAAGCCCCTACAATGAGCAGTTCTTC,CASSPSPYNEQFF
NA,TRBV7-9,NA,TRBJ2-7,TGTGCCAGCAGCCCCCCCGGTCGGAGAGAGCAGTACTTC,CASSPPGRREQYF
TRBD2,TRBV20-1,few,TRBJ2-7,TGCAGTGCTAGAGATCCCCAACTAGCGGCCTACGAGCAGTACTTC,CSARDPQLAAYEQYF
TRBD1,TRBV7-3,few,TRBJ2-1,TGTGCCAGCAGCTTGGGACAGGGGGCATACAATGAGCAGTTCTTC,CASSLGQGAYNEQFF
NA,TRBV24-1,few,TRBJ2-3,TGTGCCACCAGTGGACCGGGGTCCGGCACAGATACGCAGTATTTT,CATSGPGSGTDTQYF
NA,TRBV20-1,NA,TRBJ2-7,TGCAGTGCTAGGGCTCCCCACAGCTACGAGCAGTACTTC,CSARAPHSYEQYF
TRBD1,TRBV5-1,many,TRBJ2-1,TGCGCCAGCAGCTTTTTGGGGACAGGCGCCTACAATGAGCAGTTCTTC,CASSFLGTGAYNEQFF
NA,TRBV21-1,many,TRBJ2-1,TGTGCCAGCAGCAAGGTAGATGAGCAGTTCTTC,CASSKVDEQFF
NA,TRBV19,few,TRBJ1-4,TGTGCCAGTAGTATAGGAGACAGTAGCACTAATGAAAAACTGTTTTTT,CASSIGDSSTNEKLFF
NA,TRBV3-1,NA,TRBJ1-1,TGTGCCAGCAGCCTTTTAGGTTCGGGACACCAGCGGACTGAAGCTTTCTTT,CASSLLGSGHQRTEAFF
NA,TRBV20-1,NA,TRBJ2-3,TGCAGTGCGACGTACACCTACACAGATACGCAGTATTTT,CSATYTYTDTQYF
NA,TRBV7-8,few,TRBJ2-1,TGTGCCAGCATAAGGACTTCCTCCTACAATGAGCAGTTCTTC,CASIRTSSYNEQFF
TRBD2,TRBV27,NA,TRBJ2-3,TGTGCCAGCAGTAAGCGGGACGGTGCAGATACGCAGTATTTT,CASSKRDGADTQYF
NA,TRBV29-1,NA,TRBJ2-4,TGCAGCGTTGCCAAGGCAGGCATTCAGTACTTC,CSVAKAGIQYF
NA,TRBV20-1,few,TRBJ2-3,TGCAGTGCTGGTGACCTACAGGACCCTAGCACAGATACGCAGTATTTT,CSAGDLQDPSTDTQYF
TRBD1,TRBV5-5,many,TRBJ2-1,TGTGCCAGCAGCTTCAGAGGGGGCTATGAGCAGTTCTTC,CASSFRGGYEQFF
NA,TRBV6-1,NA,TRBJ1-5,TGTGCCAGCAGTGAGGGTGGTCCTTTTAATCAGCCCCAGCATTTT,CASSEGGPFNQPQHF
NA,TRBV7-9,many,TRBJ1-5,TGTGCCAGCAGCTTAGCGGGGTCTCAGCCCCAGCATTTT,CASSLAGSQPQHF
NA,TRBV27,NA,TRBJ2-7,TGTGCCAGCAGTTTTTTCCTTGGGGGTTCCTACGAGCAGTACTTC,CASSFFLGGSYEQYF
NA,TRBV11-2,few,TRBJ2-1,TGTGCCAGCAGCTTAGCCTCCGTTCGTACTGAGCAGTTCTTC,CASSLASVRTEQFF
NA,TRBV7-9,few,TRBJ2-5,TGTGCCAGCAGCTTAGGACCCAGAGCTCAGTACTTC,CASSLGPRAQYF
TRBD1,TRBV7-9,many,TRBJ1-4,TGTGCCAGCAGCAAAACAGGGGCTACTAATGAAAAACTGTTTTTT,CASSKTGATNEKLFF
NA,TRBV12-3/TRBV12-4,NA,TRBJ2-5,TGTGCCAGCAGTTTCTCAGGCGGCAATCAAGAGACCCAGTACTTC,CASSFSGGNQETQYF
NA,TRBV11-2,NA,TRBJ1-6,TGTGCCAGCAGCTTAGTAGTACAGAATTCACCCCTCCACTTT,CASSLVVQNSPLHF
NA,TRBV6-2/TRBV6-3,few,TRBJ1-6,TGTGCCAGCGCTCCACCCCTCCACTTT,CASAPPLHF
TRBD1,TRBV7-9,few,TRBJ1-4,TGTGCCAGCAGCCGGACGGGGACAGGGACATATGAAAAACTGTTTTTT,CASSRTGTGTYEKLFF
NA,TRBV12-3/TRBV12-4,once,TRBJ2-7,TGTGCCAGCAGTTTTTACAGGGTACGCGAGCAGTACTTC,CASSFYRVREQYF
NA,TRBV6-5,few,TRBJ1-1,TGTGCCAGCAGTTCATCCACTGTGATGAACACTGAAGCTTTCTTT,CASSSSTVMNTEAFF
NA,TRBV20-1,few,TRBJ2-5,TGCAGTGCTAGAGTTAGGCTCCAAGAGACCCAGTACTTC,CSARVRLQETQYF
NA,TRBV29-1,NA,TRBJ2-1,TGCAGCGCCCAGAGCTTTGAGCAGTTCTTC,CSAQSFEQFF
NA,TRBV9,NA,TRBJ1-1,TGTGCCAGCAGCGTTCGGTTGAACACTGAAGCTTTCTTT,CASSVRLNTEAFF
NA,TRBV10-1,NA,TRBJ1-1,TGCGCCAGCAGTGATGGTCCCCCGAACACTGAAGCTTTCTTT,CASSDGPPNTEAFF
TRBD2,TRBV20-1,many,TRBJ2-1,TGCAGTGCCACCGGGACTAGCGGGTTTTCCTTCTCCTACAATGAGCAGTTCTTC,CSATGTSGFSFSYNEQFF
TRBD2,TRBV7-8,NA,TRBJ2-3,TGTGCCAGCAGCTTAGAGTTAGCGGGAGCCGATACGCAGTATTTT,CASSLELAGADTQYF
NA,TRBV2,few,TRBJ2-2,TGTGCCAGCAGGCCTTACACCGGGGAGCTGTTTTTT,CASRPYTGELFF
TRBD1,TRBV5-1,few,TRBJ2-7,TGCGCCAGCAGCTTGGCCGGACAGGGCTACGAGCAGTACTTC,CASSLAGQGYEQYF
NA,TRBV2,many,TRBJ1-3,TGTGCCAGCAGTGCCTCAGGGTTGCCAGGAAACACCATATATTTT,CASSASGLPGNTIYF
NA,TRBV24-1,few,TRBJ2-3,TGTGCCACCAGTGGGTGGCAGGGTAGCACAGATACGCAGTATTTT,CATSGWQGSTDTQYF
NA,TRBV9,NA,TRBJ2-1,TGTGCCAGCAGCAACAATGACAGAGCCACTGGGCAGTTCTTC,CASSNNDRATGQFF
NA,TRBV7-3,few,TRBJ2-2,TGTGCCAGCAGCTTACATCCAGGGGTTGGCGGGGAGCTGTTTTTT,CASSLHPGVGGELFF
NA,TRBV27,NA,TRBJ2-7,TGTGCCAGCAGTCCCTTGTGGCGGGACTACGAGCAGTACTTC,CASSPLWRDYEQYF
NA,TRBV7-2,many,TRBJ2-5,TGTGCCAGCAGCTTAATCTCTCAGGAGACCCAGTACTTC,CASSLISQETQYF
NA,TRBV29-1,NA,TRBJ2-7,TGCAGCGCCGGTCCGGGACGGCAATCCTACGAGCAGTACTTC,CSAGPGRQSYEQYF
TRBD2,TRBV6-5,few,TRBJ2-3,TGTGCCAGCAGTTACGCGAGCGGGGGAGGCACAGATACGCAGTATTTT,CASSYASGGGTDTQYF
TRBD2,TRBV7-9,NA,TRBJ2-7,TGTGCCAGCAGCCCTTCGCTCGCTAGCGGGGGGGATTGGTACTACGAGCAGTACTTC,CASSPSLASGGDWYYEQYF
TRBD1,TRBV9,many,TRBJ2-7,TGTGCCAGCAGCCCAACGCCCACAGGGGGCTACGAGCAGTACTTC,CASSPTPTGGYEQYF
NA,TRBV11-2,NA,TRBJ2-1,TGTGCCAGCAGCTTACAGGGTATGAGTGAGCAGTTCTTC,CASSLQGMSEQFF
NA,TRBV10-1,NA,TRBJ2-4,TGCGCCAGCAGTGAGTCCGGCGAAAACATTCAGTACTTC,CASSESGENIQYF
TRBD2,TRBV2,once,TRBJ2-1,TGTGCCAGCACGCGGGAGTCGGGGAATGAGCAGTTCTTC,CASTRESGNEQFF
NA,TRBV3-1,medium-sized,TRBJ2-5,TGTGCCAGCAGCCAAGAGTTGGACGTGAAGACCCAGTACTTC,CASSQELDVKTQYF
NA,TRBV30,NA,TRBJ2-2,TGTGCCTGGAGTGCCCTAATGTCCGGGGAGCTGTTTTTT,CAWSALMSGELFF
NA,TRBV5-1,few,TRBJ2-2,TGCGCCAGCAGCTTGACAATTTCCGGGGAGCTGTTTTTT,CASSLTISGELFF